One and the same sample provided the 24 T cell receptor beta chains below, sequenced in a study of vaccination and CD4 T cells after COVID-19. For these TCRs, the target antigens are not known. The treatment is: approximately 9-day PBMC culture with coronavirus spike peptide pools or control peptides (ViraFEST assay). Sequence data for DNA of cultured CD4+ T cells were generated by the Oncomine TCR Beta short-read assay. TCRdb itself ran the PCR reads through MiXCR, one entry per CDR3 protein. The sample yields 20,000 or so distinct CDR3 sequences, 67% seen once. The source material was CD4+ T cells from blood, cultured in vitro. The receptors were gathered from a human donor who had recovered from COVID-19.

The V gene is TRBV7-2, the J gene TRBJ1-2, with D perhaps matching TRBD1 (5 bases). The V and J ends lost 0 bases and 3 bases respectively, with 11 bases between them. The CDR3 runs to 15 residues. Germline-derived CDR1 and CDR2 are SGHTA and FQGNSA. CDR3 nucleotide sequence: TGTGCCAGCAGCTTAGCCCCGACAGTGTACTATGGCTACACCTTC. Protein product: CASSLAPTVYYGYTF. Full variable domain (rest looked up from reference TRBV7-2 and TRBJ1-2): GAGVSQSPSNKVTEKGKDVELRCDPISGHTALYWYRQSLGQGLEFLIYFQGNSAPDKSGLPSDRFSAERTGGSVSTLTIQRTQQEDSAVYLCASSLAPTVYYGYTFGSGTRLTVV.

The V gene is TRBV24-1, the J gene TRBJ2-3; maybe TRBD2 (7 bases). Germline V gene data show CDR1 as KGHDR and CDR2 as SFDVKD. The CDR3 runs 16 residues. V shed 0 bases and J shed 2 bases, with 11 bases lying between them. The chain's CDR3 is CATSDLQGTTTDTQYF. The CDR3 DNA sequence: TGTGCCACCAGTGATTTGCAGGGGACTACCACAGATACGCAGTATTTT.

This clonotype was observed a handful of times. The chain joins TRBV20-1 to TRBJ1-1, with 8 bases matching TRBD1. CDR1 and CDR2 from the germline V gene are DFQATT and SNEGSKA (reference sequence). The CDR3 is made up of 12 amino acids. With 7 bases clipped from V and 4 bases from J, the junction kept 5 bases outside the gene matches. This chain's CDR3 is CSGRGRSTEAFF. The CDR3 DNA sequence: TGCAGTGGCAGGGGGCGGAGCACTGAAGCTTTCTTT.

This clonotype has only a few counts. The V and J genes are TRBV19 and TRBJ2-4; 8 bases match TRBD1. Per the germline V gene, CDR1 is LNHDA and CDR2 is SQIVND (reference sequence). The CDR3 has 12 amino acids. With 8 bases clipped from V and 6 bases from J, the junction kept 3 bases outside the gene matches. The CDR3 bases are TGTGCCAGTGGGACAGGCTCAAACATTCAGTACTTC. It translates to CASGTGSNIQYF.

The chain has TRBV6-1 and TRBJ2-5; TRBD2 matches at 9 bases. The CDR3 extends over 17 amino acids. V lost 5 bases to trimming and J lost 0 bases; unmatched junction nucleotides: 10. The V gene's germline CDR1 is MNHNS and CDR2 SASEGT. CDR3 coding DNA: TGTGCCAGCAGTCAAGGCCTGACTAGCGGCAACCAAGAGACCCAGTACTTC. This translates into CASSQGLTSGNQETQYF.

The V call is TRBV24-1, the J call TRBJ1-2, with a weak D call TRBD1 (5 bases). Germline loops: CDR1 KGHDR, CDR2 SFDVKD. The CDR3 totals 14 residues. The V end lost 6 bases, the J end lost 7 bases, and 17 bases lay between the germline ends. The CDR3 coding sequence is TGTGCCACCAGTCCAAGGACGGGGGGAAGTGGCTACACCTTC. Translation: CATSPRTGGSGYTF.

The rearrangement uses TRBV6-1 and TRBJ1-2, with TRBD1 as a possible D gene (5 bases). Germline V gene lookup returns CDR1 MNHNS and CDR2 SASEGT. The CDR3 loop spans 14 amino acids. Trimming removed 0 bases at V and 11 bases at J, with 16 bases between. This CDR3 reads CASSEAWTRALYTF. The CDR3 DNA is TGTGCCAGCAGTGAAGCGTGGACCAGGGCCCTTTACACCTTC.

The chain combines TRBV12-3 or TRBV12-4 with TRBJ1-5; no clear D. The CDR3 contains 13 residues. Trimming shortened V by 3 bases and J by 3 bases, and 6 bases separated the two germline ends. The CDR3 region is CASSFHSNQPQHF. For the CDR3, the DNA is TGTGCCAGCAGTTTCCACTCCAATCAGCCCCAGCATTTT.

DNA for the CDR3: TGTGCCAGCAAACCCTACGAGCAGTACTTC. Its translation: CASKPYEQYF. The genes are TRBV6-4 and TRBJ2-7; D is unresolved. The CDR3 is 10 residues long. The V and J ends lost 7 bases and 2 bases respectively, with 3 bases between them. The germline CDR1 and CDR2 sequences are MRHNA and SNTAGT.

The chain couples TRBV6-2 or TRBV6-3 to TRBJ1-2; a weak D match, TRBD1 (5 bases). Germline lookup yields CDR1 MNHEY and CDR2 SVGEGT. The CDR3 covers 14 residues. Trimming pared 6 bases from V and 8 bases from J, leaving 19 bases between. In DNA, the CDR3 is TGTGCCAGCAGCCCACAGGCCCACGGGGGAGGCTACACCTTC. Translating gives CASSPQAHGGGYTF.

This clonotype is labeled large. The rearrangement joins TRBV5-4 to TRBJ2-5; 8 positions match TRBD2. Germline trimming cut 0 bases from V and 1 base from J; bases unmatched to any gene: 5. Germline values: CDR1 SGHNT, CDR2 YYREEE (reference sequence). There are 16 residues in the CDR3. The chain's CDR3 is CASSLVLAGPQETQYF. CDR3 nucleotides: TGTGCCAGCAGCTTGGTGCTAGCGGGTCCCCAAGAGACCCAGTACTTC.

The chain recombines TRBV25-1 with TRBJ2-2, with a tentative D call TRBD1 (6 bases). The V gene's germline CDR1 is MGHDK and CDR2 SYGVNS. CDR3 length: 14 residues. V was shortened by 6 bases and J by 8 bases, with 16 bases between the two germline ends. The CDR3, as DNA: TGTGCCAGCAGGAGCTACAGGGAGTCTGGGGAGCTGTTTTTT. It specifies CASRSYRESGELFF.

V is TRBV6-2 or TRBV6-3 and J is TRBJ1-2, with 9 bases fitting TRBD1. This CDR3 has 13 amino acids. The trim removed 2 bases at V and 8 bases at J, leaving 3 bases unmatched. Germline assignment: CDR1 MNHEY and CDR2 SVGEGT. CDR3 amino acids: CASSYTDRGGYTF. The CDR3 DNA sequence: TGTGCCAGCAGTTACACGGACAGGGGCGGCTACACCTTC.

The chain carries TRBV19 and TRBJ1-5, with 12 bases aligning to TRBD1. Germline trimming cut 3 bases from V and 5 bases from J; bases unmatched to any gene: 5. CDR3 length equals 16 residues. Germline-derived CDR1 and CDR2 are LNHDA and SQIVND (reference sequence). The CDR3 DNA is TGTGCCAGTAGTATTCGGGACAGGGGGCTCCATCAGCCCCAGCATTTT. The encoded protein is CASSIRDRGLHQPQHF.

The chain couples TRBV7-2 to TRBJ1-2, with a possible D match to TRBD1 (6 bases). Germline V gives CDR1 SGHTA, CDR2 FQGNSA. CDR3 length: 12 residues. V lost 5 bases, J lost 5 bases, and 9 bases lay in between. CDR3 nucleotide sequence: TGTGCCAGCAGCCCGGACAGATATGGCTACACCTTC. Its translation: CASSPDRYGYTF.

This clonotype was seen a single time. For the CDR3, the DNA is TGTGCCAGCAGCTGGAAGGGTGGTGAGCAGTTCTTC. Its translation is CASSWKGGEQFF. The rearrangement uses TRBV7-2 and TRBJ2-1; D gene uncertain. V dropped 4 bases and J dropped 9 bases, with 10 bases sitting between them. Germline V gives CDR1 SGHTA, CDR2 FQGNSA. This CDR3 comprises 12 residues.

The rearrangement joins TRBV20-1 to TRBJ2-7; D is undetermined. CDR1 DFQATT and CDR2 SNEGSKA come from the germline V gene (reference sequence). The CDR3 is 13 residues long. Trimming shortened V by 3 bases and J by 1 base, and 10 bases separated the two germline ends. The CDR3 region is CSARWPGSYEQYF. CDR3 coding DNA: TGCAGTGCTAGGTGGCCCGGATCCTACGAGCAGTACTTC.

This clonotype has just a few counts. The chain carries TRBV2 and TRBJ1-2; 10 nucleotides align to TRBD1. The CDR3 contains 14 residues. The V segment lost 6 bases and the J segment 6 bases; nucleotides outside the gene matches: 7. The germline CDR1 and CDR2 sequences are SNHLY and FYNNEI. This CDR3 reads CASRGDRGADGYTF. The CDR3 coding sequence is TGTGCCAGCAGGGGGGACAGGGGAGCAGATGGCTACACCTTC.

This sequence joins TRBV28 and TRBJ2-7; D gene uncertain. Germline assignment: CDR1 MDHEN and CDR2 SYDVKM. Deletions cut 5 bases from V and 3 bases from J, with 14 bases between. The CDR3 has 14 amino acids. The DNA of the CDR3 is TGTGCCAGCAGTCCGAGTAGGCCGTACTACGAGCAGTACTTC. Translation: CASSPSRPYYEQYF.

This clonotype turned up a few times. This sequence joins TRBV20-1 and TRBJ1-5; D remains unclear. Germline V gene lookup returns CDR1 DFQATT and CDR2 SNEGSKA (reference sequence). The CDR3 is 12 amino acids. Deletions cut 3 bases from V and 1 base from J, with 4 bases between. Here the CDR3 reads CSASSSNQPQHF. CDR3 nucleotides: TGCAGTGCTAGTTCAAGCAATCAGCCCCAGCATTTT.

V and J are TRBV6-1 and TRBJ2-2; D tentatively fits TRBD1 or TRBD2 (5 bases each). The germline gives CDR1 MNHNS, CDR2 SASEGT. The CDR3 is made up of 15 amino acids. Trimming stripped 6 bases from V and 4 bases from J, with 15 bases between. The CDR3 region is CASRSPGRSTGELFF. CDR3 in DNA: TGTGCCAGCAGATCTCCGGGACGGAGCACCGGGGAGCTGTTTTTT.

In this sample, this clonotype turned up a few times. This chain joins TRBV27 and TRBJ1-5; TRBD1 matches at 9 bases. The germline CDR1 and CDR2 sequences are MNHEY and SMNVEV (reference sequence). The CDR3 contains 16 residues. V lost 6 bases, J lost 3 bases, and 9 bases stayed unmatched. CDR3 amino acids: CASRKGTGNLNQPQHF. CDR3 DNA sequence: TGTGCCAGCAGAAAAGGGACAGGGAACCTCAATCAGCCCCAGCATTTT.

J is TRBJ2-5 and V is TRBV18, with 10 bases aligning to TRBD1. The V and J ends lost 4 bases and 3 bases, in that order; junction bases with no gene match: 11. This CDR3 is built from 17 residues. Per germline, CDR1 KGHSH and CDR2 LQKENI. The CDR3 sequence is CASSRLNTGTGEETQYF. For the CDR3, the DNA is TGTGCCAGCTCACGACTGAATACCGGGACAGGGGAAGAGACCCAGTACTTC.

The chain couples TRBV20-1 to TRBJ2-4, with TRBD2 matching 8 bases. In germline, CDR1 is DFQATT, CDR2 SNEGSKA (reference sequence). The CDR3 runs 12 residues. The V segment lost 4 bases and the J segment 9 bases; nucleotides outside the gene matches: 5. CDR3 loop: CSATGTRSIQYF. CDR3 nucleotide sequence: TGCAGTGCTACCGGGACTAGGAGCATTCAGTACTTC.